Listed here are 15 T cell receptor beta chains from one sample, sequenced in a study of T cells in Graves' hyperthyroidism and ophthalmopathy. The source material, RNA transcripts, was used to amplify TCR beta CDR3 regions. Using the HTBI primer set, a first-round RT-PCR was run on the TCR CDR3. TCRdb fed the multiplex PCR reads into MiXCR, producing one record per CDR3 protein. The sample lists more than 550,000 distinct CDR3 sequences, roughly 20% occurring once. Input material: blood. Source of these receptors: a woman between 50 and 59 years old with Graves' hyperthyroidism that later progressed to Graves' ophthalmopathy.

At least ten counts were recorded for this clonotype. The chain carries TRBV11-2 and TRBJ1-1; D call uncertain. Germline V gene sequence: CDR1 SGHAT, CDR2 FQNNGV. Trimming took off 4 bases at V and 0 bases at J, with 9 bases between the two ends. The CDR3 spans 14 residues. CDR3 sequence (DNA): TGTGCCAGCAGCTCAGAGGTCGTGAACACTGAAGCTTTCTTT. Its protein is CASSSEVVNTEAFF.

There are a few counts of this clonotype. The chain is built from TRBV20-1 and TRBJ2-1; D not certain. CDR1 is DFQATT and CDR2 is SNEGSKA in the germline V gene (reference sequence). CDR3 length: 12 amino acids. The V and J ends lost 8 bases and 6 bases respectively, with 14 bases between them. In DNA form, the CDR3 reads TGCAGTACCGGGTGGCGGAGCAATGAGCAGTTCTTC. This translates into CSTGWRSNEQFF.

This clonotype was picked up a small number of times. The V and J genes are TRBV12-3 or TRBV12-4 and TRBJ2-7; 8 bases agree with TRBD1. This CDR3 comprises 16 residues. After removal of 8 bases from V and 3 bases from J, the junction contained 15 bases not matched to a gene. CDR3 amino acids: CASGPTGTGALYEQYF. The CDR3 DNA reads as TGTGCCAGCGGACCCACCGGGACAGGCGCCCTCTACGAGCAGTACTTC.

This clonotype was recorded at least ten times. V is TRBV18 and J is TRBJ1-4; 8 nucleotides agree with TRBD1. V shed 4 bases and J 11 bases; nucleotides not matched to a gene: 15. Germline V gives CDR1 KGHSH, CDR2 LQKENI. This CDR3 spans 16 amino acids. In DNA form, the CDR3 reads TGTGCCAGCTCACTAGGGACAGGACGGACGGATGGGAAACTGTTTTTT. Its protein is CASSLGTGRTDGKLFF.

This chain uses TRBV15 with TRBJ1-1, with unresolved D. The CDR3 runs to 13 residues. Germline-derived CDR1 and CDR2 are LNHNV and YYDKDF (reference sequence). The V end lost 1 base, the J end lost 7 bases, and 10 bases lay between the germline ends. The CDR3 DNA reads as TGTGCCACCAGCAGAGCAAGGACGGTTGAAGCTTTCTTT. Residues: CATSRARTVEAFF.

In this sample, this clonotype turned up many times. This sequence joins TRBV12-3 or TRBV12-4 and TRBJ2-3; a weak D match, TRBD2 (5 bases). V was trimmed by 3 bases and J by 3 bases, leaving 10 bases between them. CDR3 length: 14 residues. The CDR3 protein is CASSFPAATDTQYF. CDR3 in DNA: TGTGCCAGCAGTTTTCCAGCGGCGACAGATACGCAGTATTTT.

The sample holds a few counts of this clonotype. The V call is TRBV5-1, the J call TRBJ1-4; no definite D call. The CDR3 sequence is 14 residues long. The V gene's germline CDR1 is SGHRS and CDR2 YFSETQ. V was clipped by 0 bases and J by 3 bases, with 6 bases between them. The CDR3 here is CASSLDSANEKLFF. CDR3 nucleotide sequence: TGCGCCAGCAGCTTGGACAGCGCTAATGAAAAACTGTTTTTT.

This clonotype appeared many times. The DNA for the CDR3 is TGTGCCAGCAGCTTAGGACAGACAGATCATAATGAAAAACTGTTTTTT. Amino acids: CASSLGQTDHNEKLFF. The chain recombines TRBV7-2 with TRBJ1-4; the D gene is possibly TRBD1 (5 bases). Germline CDR1 reads SGHTA; CDR2 reads FQGNSA. The CDR3 has 16 amino acids. Trimming cost V 1 base and J 4 bases, with 13 bases left between them.

The genes are TRBV12-3 or TRBV12-4 and TRBJ2-1, with a possible D match to TRBD2 (6 bases). This CDR3 is 17 amino acids long. V was pared by 2 bases and J by 5 bases, with 19 bases between. The CDR3 DNA reads TGTGCCAGCAGTTTATTTGGGCGGGGTGGGTCCAACAATGAGCAGTTCTTC. Translation: CASSLFGRGGSNNEQFF.

This clonotype was picked up many times. The chain employs TRBV7-9 and TRBJ1-4, with a tentative D call TRBD1 (5 bases). Looked up from germline, CDR1 is SEHNR and CDR2 is FQNEAQ (reference sequence). The CDR3 runs to 14 residues. V was cut by 0 bases and J by 5 bases, with 7 bases left in between. The CDR3 DNA is TGTGCCAGCAGCTTAGCGGGGCAGAATGAAAAACTGTTTTTT. It specifies CASSLAGQNEKLFF.

The chain combines TRBV20-1 with TRBJ1-4, with D unresolved. CDR1 and CDR2 (germline): DFQATT, SNEGSKA (reference sequence). The CDR3 is 15 amino acids. The V end was cut by 0 bases, the J end by 8 bases, with 16 bases between. CDR3 DNA sequence: TGCAGTGCTAGAGATTTGGGGTCAATCGCCGAAAAACTGTTTTTT. Translated: CSARDLGSIAEKLFF.

This clonotype has more than one count but fewer than ten. A much larger clone is a single base away; this may be a read error. This rearrangement joins TRBV30 to TRBJ1-1, with D unclear. The CDR3 loop spans 13 amino acids. CDR1 is GTSNPN, CDR2 SVGIG, per germline (reference sequence). The germline V and J ends were trimmed by 3 bases and 5 bases, with 13 bases remaining between them. The CDR3 protein is CAWRCGLDTEAFF. CDR3 DNA sequence: TGTGCCTGGAGATGTGGGCTCGATACTGAAGCTTTCTTT.

The chain combines TRBV13 with TRBJ2-7; TRBD1 agrees at 9 bases. CDR1 is PRHDT and CDR2 is FYEKMQ in the germline V gene (reference sequence). The J segment lost 2 bases and the V segment lost 5 bases, leaving 13 bases of the junction unmatched. The CDR3 sequence is 17 residues long. The CDR3 DNA sequence: TGTGCCAGCAGCCTGTCCCGGGACAGGGAACTTACCTACGAGCAGTACTTC. Protein product: CASSLSRDRELTYEQYF.

V usage is TRBV5-1 and J usage is TRBJ2-1; 7 bases line up with TRBD1. Germline V gene lookup returns CDR1 SGHRS and CDR2 YFSETQ. V was pared by 4 bases and J by 6 bases, with 10 bases of the junction left unmatched. The CDR3 spans 15 residues. CDR3 amino acids: CASSLSTGTRNEQFF. Written as DNA, the CDR3 is TGCGCCAGCAGCCTTTCGACAGGGACACGCAATGAGCAGTTCTTC.

The chain joins TRBV19 to TRBJ2-3; TRBD1 is a possible D gene (6 bases). This CDR3 spans 18 amino acids. Trimming took off 4 bases at V and 6 bases at J, with 26 bases between the two ends. Per the germline V gene, CDR1 is LNHDA and CDR2 is SQIVND (reference sequence). The CDR3 sequence is CASSSYPAGTSDEDTQYF. CDR3 in DNA: TGTGCCAGTAGTAGTTACCCCGCCGGGACATCGGATGAGGATACGCAGTATTTT.